This entry lists 5 T cell receptor beta chains sequenced from one sample in a study of CD4 T cells in relation to SARS-CoV-2 and coronaviruses. The unexposed donors gave CD4+ T cells in about 2011-2018, prior to COVID-19. The cells were cultured for 9 to 11 days before CD4+ T cells were isolated. Method: immunoSEQ multiplex PCR; TCRdb's copy keeps in-frame clones and lacks some. The table has about 16,000 clones, 75% to 80% seen once. Their antigens are not known. The sample comprised CD4+ T cells from PBMCs, cultured in vitro. Source of these receptors: a human donor in good health.

The chain joins TRBV9 to TRBJ2-6; no firm D call. V was trimmed by 4 bases and J by 0 bases, leaving 5 bases between them. CDR1 is SGDLS, CDR2 YYNGEE, per germline. The CDR3 has 14 amino acids. This chain's CDR3 is CASSLSSGANVLTF. The CDR3 nucleotides read TGTGCCAGCAGCTTAAGCTCTGGGGCCAACGTCCTGACTTTC.

This clone was seen a single time. This chain links TRBV7-3 with TRBJ2-5; perhaps TRBD2 as D (6 bases). The germline gives CDR1 SGHTA, CDR2 FQGTGA. Trimming stripped 2 bases from V and 5 bases from J, with 9 bases between. The CDR3 contains 13 residues. In nucleotides, the CDR3 is TGTGCCAGCAGCTTAGTGGGGAGGGAGACCCAGTACTTC. Translation: CASSLVGRETQYF. The full variable domain, rest sourced from reference TRBV7-3 and TRBJ2-5, is GAGVSQTPSNKVTEKGKYVELRCDPISGHTALYWYRQSLGQGPEFLIYFQGTGAADDSGLPNDRFFAVRPEGSVSTLKIQRTERGDSAVYLCASSLVGRETQYFGPGTRLLVL.

This clone was detected only once. The chain carries TRBV30 and TRBJ1-6; D gene ambiguous. Germline lookup yields CDR1 GTSNPN and CDR2 SVGIG (reference sequence). This CDR3 has 17 residues. Trimming removed 0 bases at V and 5 bases at J, with 17 bases between. This CDR3 reads CAWSVLGGLSHNSPLHF. The CDR3 nucleotides read TGTGCCTGGAGTGTACTTGGCGGGCTGTCCCATAATTCACCCCTCCACTTT.

CDR3 nucleotide sequence: TGTGCCAGCAGCCAAGGGGGGGGCGGCGAGCAGTACTTC. Amino acid sequence: CASSQGGGGEQYF. V gene TRBV3-1 (or the pseudogene TRBV3-2) combines with J gene TRBJ2-7; possibly TRBD2 for D (7 bases). Germline lookup yields CDR1 LGHDT and CDR2 YNNKEL (reference sequence). This CDR3 contains 13 residues. V lost 1 base to trimming and J lost 6 bases, with 10 bases between them.

V gene TRBV27 combines with J gene TRBJ2-5; 10 bases match TRBD2. With V trimmed by 1 base and J by 4 bases, 12 bases remained unmatched. CDR3 size: 18 residues. The germline V gene has CDR1 MNHEY and CDR2 SMNVEV (reference sequence). CDR3 in amino acids: CASSLYPSGSAGGETQYF. CDR3 in DNA: TGTGCCAGCAGTTTATACCCTAGCGGGAGCGCCGGGGGAGAGACCCAGTACTTC.